This T cell receptor (beta chain) was sequenced for a study of early T cells in non-severe SARS-CoV-2 infection. This clonotype has at least ten counts. Germline lookup yields CDR1 SGHNT and CDR2 YYREEE (reference sequence). Trimming took off 4 bases at V and 3 bases at J, with 13 bases between the two ends. The CDR3 loop spans 14 amino acids. TCRdb reprocessed the 5' RACE reads via MiXCR and lists one record per CDR3 protein. The table lists around 39,000 distinct CDR3 sequences, roughly 5.4% of them singletons. Sequencing was performed on whole blood, taken at baseline. The V gene is TRBV5-4, the J gene TRBJ1-1; D perhaps matches TRBD1 (5 bases). The sequence derives from an adult who was a healthcare worker with PCR-confirmed SARS-CoV-2 infection or an uninfected control (not recorded which). This CDR3 reads CASSVGELDTEAFF. CDR3 nucleotide sequence: TGTGCCAGCAGCGTGGGGGAACTTGACACTGAAGCTTTCTTT.